Listed here are 21 T cell receptor beta chains from one sample, sequenced in a study of radiotherapy plus CTLA-4 blockade in lung cancer. Here immunoSEQ multiplex PCR was the method, and the copy in TCRdb shows in-frame clones only, minus some. This table holds some 87,000 clones, around 81% found once. Sample: peripheral blood, taken from a patient treated with radiotherapy plus ipilimumab. The receptors here all came from a human donor with non-small cell lung cancer that progressed on radiotherapy plus ipilimumab.

The rearrangement uses TRBV7-9 and TRBJ1-3; D remains unclear. Germline loops: CDR1 SEHNR, CDR2 FQNEAQ (reference sequence). Trimming left V 6 bases short and J 2 bases short, with 14 bases between. The length of the CDR3 is 15 residues. The CDR3 spells CASSSRVSTGNTIYF. For the CDR3, the DNA is TGTGCCAGCAGTTCTAGGGTCTCAACTGGAAACACCATATATTTT. Variable domain in full (rest from reference TRBV7-9 and TRBJ1-3): DTGVSQNPRHKITKRGQNVTFRCDPISEHNRLYWYRQTLGQGPEFLTYFQNEAQLEKSRLLSDRFSAERPKGSFSTLEIQRTEQGDSAMYLCASSSRVSTGNTIYFGEGSWLTVV.

This rearrangement joins TRBV5-6 to TRBJ1-4; possible D gene TRBD1, 5 bases. V lost 4 bases, J lost 5 bases, and 12 bases lay in between. The CDR3 extends over 14 amino acids. Germline V gene data show CDR1 as SGHDT and CDR2 as YYEEEE. The CDR3 reads CASSPGEKNEKLFF. Written as DNA, the CDR3 is TGTGCCAGCAGCCCGGGGGAGAAGAATGAAAAACTGTTTTTT. The full variable domain, rest sourced from reference TRBV5-6 and TRBJ1-4, is DAGVTQSPTHLIKTRGQQVTLRCSPKSGHDTVSWYQQALGQGPQFIFQYYEEEERQRGNFPDRFSGHQFPNYSSELNVNALLLGDSALYLCASSPGEKNEKLFFGSGTQLSVL.

The chain employs TRBV10-3 and TRBJ1-5; no clear D gene. Trimming cost V 10 bases and J 4 bases, with 11 bases left between them. The CDR3 loop spans 12 amino acids. The germline V gene has CDR1 ENHRY and CDR2 SYGVKD. The DNA for the CDR3 is TGTGCCACCAGCGGGGAGAATCAGCCCCAGCATTTT. Amino acid sequence: CATSGENQPQHF.

This clone has a handful of counts. V usage is TRBV6-6 and J usage is TRBJ1-2, with D tentatively TRBD1 (6 bases). The CDR3 loop spans 15 amino acids. The V end was cut by 0 bases, the J end by 6 bases, with 14 bases between. CDR1 and CDR2 (germline): MNHNY, SVGAGI (reference sequence). This CDR3 is CASSYSTKGVHGYTF. The CDR3 DNA sequence: TGTGCCAGCAGTTACTCGACTAAGGGGGTTCATGGCTACACCTTC.

The genes are TRBV20-1 and TRBJ2-7, with D unclear. CDR1 is DFQATT, CDR2 SNEGSKA, per germline (reference sequence). Trimming removed 6 bases from V and 5 bases from J, with 5 bases in between. The CDR3 runs 9 residues. CDR3 bases: TGCAGTGCCGGCCACGAGCAGTACTTC. Protein sequence: CSAGHEQYF.

This sequence joins TRBV4-2 and TRBJ1-1; D uncertain. V was clipped by 1 base and J by 5 bases, with 11 bases between them. The CDR3 contains 14 residues. From germline, CDR1 is LGHNA and CDR2 YNFKEQ. The CDR3 region has the DNA TGTGCCAGCAGCCAAGCTGGGCTCGGGACTGAAGCTTTCTTT. This sequence encodes CASSQAGLGTEAFF.

The rearrangement links TRBV27 to TRBJ2-7; 9 nucleotides agree with TRBD1. Germline V gene sequence: CDR1 MNHEY, CDR2 SMNVEV (reference sequence). This CDR3 region has 16 residues. With 0 bases clipped from V and 2 bases from J, the junction kept 5 bases outside the gene matches. In DNA form, the CDR3 reads TGTGCCAGCAGTTTATCCCAAGGGACAGGGACCTACGAGCAGTACTTC. Its protein product is CASSLSQGTGTYEQYF.

The chain uses TRBV15 and TRBJ2-7; unclear D gene. This CDR3 has 14 amino acids. The V end was cut by 6 bases, the J end by 0 bases, with 12 bases between. Germline CDR1 and CDR2: LNHNV and YYDKDF (reference sequence). CDR3 nucleotides: TGTGCCACCAGTATGGAAAGGGCCTCCTACGAGCAGTACTTC. Translation: CATSMERASYEQYF.

This clone occurred once. The J gene is TRBJ1-2, the V gene TRBV7-9, with D perhaps matching TRBD1 (6 bases). This CDR3 is 17 amino acids long. V shed 5 bases and J shed 0 bases, with 19 bases lying between them. In germline, CDR1 is SEHNR, CDR2 FQNEAQ (reference sequence). CDR3 sequence (DNA): TGTGCCAGCAGCCACGAAGGGGGTGAACTAACTAACTATGGCTACACCTTC. As protein: CASSHEGGELTNYGYTF.

This chain connects TRBV30 to TRBJ1-4; D is perhaps TRBD1 (6 bases). Deletions cut 2 bases from V and 10 bases from J, with 11 bases between. The CDR3 runs to 12 residues. Germline V gene lookup returns CDR1 GTSNPN and CDR2 SVGIG (reference sequence). CDR3: CAWSRGGSKLFF. The CDR3 DNA is TGTGCCTGGAGTCGAGGGGGTTCAAAACTGTTTTTT.

The chain uses TRBV7-9 and TRBJ1-1; possibly TRBD1 for D (6 bases). The germline V gene has CDR1 SEHNR and CDR2 FQNEAQ (reference sequence). There are 11 residues in the CDR3. Trimming shortened V by 10 bases and J by 2 bases, and 8 bases separated the two germline ends. CDR3 sequence reads: CATQGNTEAFF. The CDR3 DNA reads as TGTGCCACACAGGGAAACACTGAAGCTTTCTTT. Full variable domain (outside the CDR3, taken from reference TRBV7-9 and TRBJ1-1): DTGVSQNPRHKITKRGQNVTFRCDPISEHNRLYWYRQTLGQGPEFLTYFQNEAQLEKSRLLSDRFSAERPKGSFSTLEIQRTEQGDSAMYLCATQGNTEAFFGQGTRLTVV.

The rearrangement uses TRBV18 and TRBJ2-1; 7 nucleotides align to TRBD1. Trimming cost V 3 bases and J 10 bases; bases outside gene matches: 3. The CDR3 consists of 12 residues. CDR1 and CDR2 from the germline V gene are KGHSH and LQKENI. The CDR3 DNA reads TGTGCCAGCTCACCCGGACAGGCAGAGCAGTTCTTC. Its protein is CASSPGQAEQFF.

This chain uses TRBV27 with TRBJ2-7; D unclear. Trimming left V 4 bases short and J 3 bases short, with 16 bases between. The CDR3 runs to 15 residues. Per germline, CDR1 MNHEY and CDR2 SMNVEV (reference sequence). CDR3: CASSSGHVAIYEQYF. In DNA, the CDR3 is TGTGCCAGCAGTTCGGGCCACGTGGCTATCTACGAGCAGTACTTC.

V and J are TRBV7-2 and TRBJ1-6; D is ambiguous. V was shortened by 1 base and J by 7 bases, with 5 bases between the two germline ends. This CDR3 comprises 13 residues. The V gene's germline CDR1 is SGHTA and CDR2 FQGNSA. CDR3 nucleotide sequence: TGTGCCAGCAGCTTAGGATCAAATTCACCCCTCCACTTT. It codes for CASSLGSNSPLHF.

Only a few counts were recorded for this clone. J is TRBJ2-3 and V is TRBV4-1, with D possibly being TRBD1 or TRBD2 (5 bases each). V was shortened by 6 bases and J by 6 bases, with 22 bases between the two germline ends. From germline, CDR1 is MGHRA and CDR2 YSYEKL. This CDR3 contains 16 residues. This chain's CDR3 is CASRKRNGDPRDTQYF. CDR3 sequence (DNA): TGCGCCAGCAGGAAAAGGAACGGGGACCCCCGGGATACGCAGTATTTT.

The chain is built from TRBV7-9 and TRBJ2-5; D is possibly TRBD1 (8 bases). The length of the CDR3 is 16 residues. CDR1 is SEHNR and CDR2 is FQNEAQ in the germline V gene (reference sequence). V lost 2 bases, J lost 4 bases, and 17 bases lay in between. The CDR3 spells CASSLFGQGGAETQYF. The CDR3 DNA reads TGTGCCAGCAGCTTATTCGGACAGGGAGGGGCAGAGACCCAGTACTTC.

This clone was counted a few times. This rearrangement joins TRBV2 to TRBJ1-1; D possibly corresponds to TRBD1 (6 bases). Germline CDR1 reads SNHLY; CDR2 reads FYNNEI. The CDR3 loop spans 12 amino acids. Deletions cut 8 bases from V and 6 bases from J, with 13 bases between. Here the CDR3 DNA reads TGTGCCAGCGGCGGGGGCGGGCCTGAAGCTTTCTTT. Its protein product is CASGGGGPEAFF.

This clone came up a few times. This sequence joins TRBV18 and TRBJ1-5; D is ambiguous. The ends were cut back, 1 base at V and 0 bases at J, with 4 bases in the middle. Germline CDR1 KGHSH, CDR2 LQKENI. This CDR3 region has 14 residues. CDR3 nucleotide sequence: TGTGCCAGCTCACCACAGGGTAGCAATCAGCCCCAGCATTTT. It translates to CASSPQGSNQPQHF.

The rearrangement links TRBV30 to TRBJ2-1; TRBD2 matches 8 bases. Losses at the gene ends were 0 bases for V and 8 bases for J; bases not matched to a gene: 6. In germline, CDR1 is GTSNPN, CDR2 SVGIG (reference sequence). The CDR3 has 14 amino acids. Here the CDR3 reads CAWSVSGGSDEQFF. Here the CDR3 DNA reads TGTGCCTGGAGTGTCTCGGGGGGGAGCGATGAGCAGTTCTTC.

The chain has TRBV15 and TRBJ2-3; tentatively, D is TRBD1 (6 bases). The length of the CDR3 is 13 residues. Trimming took off 5 bases at V and 5 bases at J, with 11 bases between the two ends. The germline CDR1 and CDR2 sequences are LNHNV and YYDKDF (reference sequence). As DNA, the CDR3 is TGTGCCACCAGCCCCCGGACAGAAGATACGCAGTATTTT. This sequence encodes CATSPRTEDTQYF.

V is TRBV21-1 and J is TRBJ2-7; TRBD1 reflects the table's D call only, with no check against the DNA. TRBV21-1 is flagged as a pseudogene. The CDR3 runs to 15 residues. CDR3 sequence: CASSFRDRGAYEQYF. CDR3 DNA sequence: TGTGCCAGCAGCTTCCGGGACAGGGGCGCCTACGAGCAGTACTTC.